Described below is a single TCR beta chain sequence and its context. This specimen comes from a study of blood T cell repertoires in COVID-19. As for the study in general: T cells, B-cell-depleted T cells, or PBMCs supplied cDNA or gDNA.

The CDR3 extends over 18 amino acids. Germline V gene data show CDR1 as SGHVS and CDR2 as FQNEAQ. The ends lost 5 bases at V and 3 bases at J; junction bases unmatched: 13. Data came from immunoSEQ multiplex PCR; TCRdb stores just in-frame clones and leaves some out. Among 75,000 to 100,000 clones listed, around nine tenths were seen once. The rearrangement links TRBV7-8 to TRBJ2-7, with 13 nucleotides matching TRBD2. Sample: peripheral blood. The clonotype comes from a man aged 65 to 79 with acute or convalescent COVID-19. CDR3: CASSPGLAGADTYYEQYF. CDR3 DNA sequence: TGTGCCAGCAGCCCCGGACTAGCGGGGGCCGATACCTACTACGAGCAGTACTTC. The full variable domain, with the rest looked up from reference TRBV7-8 and TRBJ2-7, is GAGVSQSPRYKVAKRGQDVALRCDPISGHVSLFWYQQALGQGPEFLTYFQNEAQLDKSGLPSDRFFAERPEGSVSTLKIQRTQQEDSAVYLCASSPGLAGADTYYEQYFGPGTRLTVT.